A selection of T cell receptor beta chains follows, all from one sample in a study of technical replicates of blood from a handful of donors. Sequencing was performed with immunoSEQ multiplex PCR; in TCRdb, only in-frame clones are kept and a portion is missing. Here the sample spans 78,000 or so clones, around 92% being singletons. Sequencing was performed on T cells isolated from PBMCs. The receptor set was obtained from a human donor in good health. Some clones in this sample may be carry-over from other donors' samples. Each CDR3 is given with its conserved first and last residue. D genes are given only for firm matches. Not all rows give a size; the values are once, few, many and, for expanded clones, a class.

CASSLGTGSAYYGYTF	TGCGCCAGCAGCTTGGGGACAGGATCGGCGTACTATGGCTACACCTTC	TRBV5-1	TRBJ1-2	NA	TRBD1
CASSPGTENQPQHF	TGTGCCAGCTCACCCGGGACAGAGAATCAGCCCCAGCATTTT	TRBV18	TRBJ1-5	NA	TRBD1
CASIQGHQRPDTQYF	TGTGCCAGCATCCAGGGACATCAGCGACCCGATACGCAGTATTTT	TRBV2	TRBJ2-3	NA	NA
CASSLRGGKLTEAFF	TGTGCCAGCTCACTCCGAGGGGGTAAGTTGACTGAAGCTTTCTTT	TRBV18	TRBJ1-1	NA	NA
CASSTIGLAGGIRYEQYF	TGTGCCAGCAGTACGATCGGACTAGCGGGAGGGATACGTTACGAGCAGTACTTC	TRBV27	TRBJ2-7	NA	TRBD2
CASSLPRADYGYTF	TGTGCCAGCAGCCTTCCCCGTGCAGATTATGGCTACACCTTC	TRBV7-9	TRBJ1-2	NA	NA
CASSLGPSGRGPYYGYTF	TGTGCCAGCAGCTTAGGGCCATCGGGCAGGGGGCCCTACTATGGCTACACCTTC	TRBV11-2	TRBJ1-2	once	TRBD1
CASRRDYSSYNEQFF	TGTGCCAGCAGACGGGACTATAGCTCCTACAATGAGCAGTTCTTC	TRBV11-2	TRBJ2-1	NA	TRBD2
CASSLTPGGMGELFF	TGTGCCAGCAGTTTAACGCCAGGGGGCATGGGGGAGCTGTTTTTT	TRBV27	TRBJ2-2	NA	TRBD1
CASSPGAEGNQPQHF	TGTGCCAGCAGCCCAGGGGCCGAGGGTAATCAGCCCCAGCATTTT	TRBV7-9	TRBJ1-5	NA	NA